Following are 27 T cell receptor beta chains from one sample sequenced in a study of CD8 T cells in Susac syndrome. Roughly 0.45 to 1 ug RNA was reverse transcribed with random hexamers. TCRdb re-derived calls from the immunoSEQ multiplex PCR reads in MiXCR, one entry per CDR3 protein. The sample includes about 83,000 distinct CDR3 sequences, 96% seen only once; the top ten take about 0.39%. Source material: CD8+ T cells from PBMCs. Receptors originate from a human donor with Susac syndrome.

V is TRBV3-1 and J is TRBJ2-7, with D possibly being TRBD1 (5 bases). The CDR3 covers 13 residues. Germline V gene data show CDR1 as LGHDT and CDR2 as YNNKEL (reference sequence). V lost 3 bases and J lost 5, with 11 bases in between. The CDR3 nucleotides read TGTGCCAGCAGCCAGGGGCGGTGGGACGAGCAGTACTTC. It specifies CASSQGRWDEQYF.

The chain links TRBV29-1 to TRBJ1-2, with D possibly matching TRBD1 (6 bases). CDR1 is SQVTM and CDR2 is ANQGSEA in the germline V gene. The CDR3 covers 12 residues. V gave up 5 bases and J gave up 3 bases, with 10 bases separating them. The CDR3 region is CSVPGVDYGYTF. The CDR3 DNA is TGCAGCGTTCCAGGGGTTGACTATGGCTACACCTTC.

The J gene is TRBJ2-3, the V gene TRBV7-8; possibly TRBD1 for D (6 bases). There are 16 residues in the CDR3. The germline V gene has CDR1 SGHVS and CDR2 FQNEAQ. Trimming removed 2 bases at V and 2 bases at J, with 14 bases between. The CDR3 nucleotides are TGTGCCAGCAGCTTAAGTGGGACACCTTACACAGATACGCAGTATTTT. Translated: CASSLSGTPYTDTQYF.

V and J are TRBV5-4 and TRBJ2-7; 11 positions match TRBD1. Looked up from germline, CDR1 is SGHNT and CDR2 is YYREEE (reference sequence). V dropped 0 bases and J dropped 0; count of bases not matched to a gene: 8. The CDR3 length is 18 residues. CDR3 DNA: TGTGCCAGCAGCTTGGACGGGACAGGGGGTGATCGCTCCTACGAGCAGTACGTC. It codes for CASSLDGTGGDRSYEQYV.

CDR3 coding DNA: TGTGCCAGCAGCCAAGAGCCGGTATCTGGAGAGACCCAGTACTTC. Its protein is CASSQEPVSGETQYF. This chain links TRBV3-1 with TRBJ2-5; D is unresolved. Germline CDR1 is LGHDT and CDR2 is YNNKEL (reference sequence). There are 15 residues in the CDR3. The V end lost 0 bases, the J end lost 4 bases, and 12 bases lay between the germline ends.

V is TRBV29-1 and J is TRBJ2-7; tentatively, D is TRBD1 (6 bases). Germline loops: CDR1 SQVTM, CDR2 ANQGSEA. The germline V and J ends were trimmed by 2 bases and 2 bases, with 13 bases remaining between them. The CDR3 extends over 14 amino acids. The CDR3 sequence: CSVEYREIPYEQYF. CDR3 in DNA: TGCAGCGTTGAATACAGGGAAATTCCCTACGAGCAGTACTTC.

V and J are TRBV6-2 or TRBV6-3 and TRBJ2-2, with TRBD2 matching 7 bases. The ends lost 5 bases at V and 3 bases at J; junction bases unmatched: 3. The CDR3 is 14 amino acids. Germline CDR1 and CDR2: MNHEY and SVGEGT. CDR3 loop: CASSSGDDTGELFF. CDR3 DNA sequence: TGTGCCAGCAGTAGCGGGGATGACACCGGGGAGCTGTTTTTT.

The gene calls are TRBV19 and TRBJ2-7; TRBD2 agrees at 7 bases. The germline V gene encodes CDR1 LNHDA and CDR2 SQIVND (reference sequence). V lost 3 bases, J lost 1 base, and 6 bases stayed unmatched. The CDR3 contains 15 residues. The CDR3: CASSIGPSGSYEQYF. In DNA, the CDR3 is TGTGCCAGTAGTATTGGGCCTAGCGGTTCCTACGAGCAGTACTTC.

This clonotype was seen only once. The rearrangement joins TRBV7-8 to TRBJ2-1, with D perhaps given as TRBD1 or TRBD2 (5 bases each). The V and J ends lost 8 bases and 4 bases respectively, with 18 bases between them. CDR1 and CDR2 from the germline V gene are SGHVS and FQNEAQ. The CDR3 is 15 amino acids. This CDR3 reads CASHPSGTEYNEQFF. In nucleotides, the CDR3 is TGTGCCAGCCATCCGTCCGGGACCGAGTACAATGAGCAGTTCTTC.

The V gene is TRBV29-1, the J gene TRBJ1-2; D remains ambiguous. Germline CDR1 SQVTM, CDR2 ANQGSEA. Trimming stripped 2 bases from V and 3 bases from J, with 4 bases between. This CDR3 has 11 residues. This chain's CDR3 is CSVEKDYGYTF. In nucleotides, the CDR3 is TGCAGCGTTGAAAAAGACTATGGCTACACCTTC.

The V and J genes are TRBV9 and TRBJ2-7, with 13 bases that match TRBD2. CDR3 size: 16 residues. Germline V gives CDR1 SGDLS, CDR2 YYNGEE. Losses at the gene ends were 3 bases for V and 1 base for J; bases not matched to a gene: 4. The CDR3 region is CASSAGLAGESYEQYF. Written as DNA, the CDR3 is TGTGCCAGCAGCGCCGGACTAGCGGGAGAGTCCTACGAGCAGTACTTC.

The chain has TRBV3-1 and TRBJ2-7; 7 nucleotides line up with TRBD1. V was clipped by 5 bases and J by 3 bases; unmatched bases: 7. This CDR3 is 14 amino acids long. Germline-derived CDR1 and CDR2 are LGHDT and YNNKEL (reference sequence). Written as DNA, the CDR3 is TGTGCCAGCAGCGTACTAAGGGACAGCTACGAGCAGTACTTC. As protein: CASSVLRDSYEQYF.

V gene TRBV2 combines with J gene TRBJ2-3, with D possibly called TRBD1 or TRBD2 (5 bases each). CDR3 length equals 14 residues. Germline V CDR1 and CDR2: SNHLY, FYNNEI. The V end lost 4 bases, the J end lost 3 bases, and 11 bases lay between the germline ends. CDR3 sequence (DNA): TGTGCCAGCAGTGTATGGGGGTGGACAGATACGCAGTATTTT. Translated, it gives CASSVWGWTDTQYF.

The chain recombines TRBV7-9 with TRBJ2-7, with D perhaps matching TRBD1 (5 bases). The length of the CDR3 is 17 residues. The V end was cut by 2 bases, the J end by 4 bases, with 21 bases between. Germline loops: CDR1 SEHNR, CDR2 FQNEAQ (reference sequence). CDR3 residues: CASSLPVTVPLRYEQYF. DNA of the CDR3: TGTGCCAGCAGCTTACCCGTGACAGTTCCACTACGGTACGAGCAGTACTTC.

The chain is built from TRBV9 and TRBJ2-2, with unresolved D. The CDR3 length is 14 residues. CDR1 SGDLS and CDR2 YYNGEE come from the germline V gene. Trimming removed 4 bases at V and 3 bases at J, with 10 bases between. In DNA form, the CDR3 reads TGTGCCAGCAGCCCTCCCCCTTACACCGGGGAGCTGTTTTTT. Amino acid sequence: CASSPPPYTGELFF.

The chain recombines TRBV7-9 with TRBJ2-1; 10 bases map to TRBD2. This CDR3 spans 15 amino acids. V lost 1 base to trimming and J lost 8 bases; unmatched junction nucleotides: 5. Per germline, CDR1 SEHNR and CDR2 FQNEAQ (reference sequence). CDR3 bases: TGTGCCAGCAGCTTAGGGACTAGCGGTTTGCATGAGCAGTTCTTC. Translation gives CASSLGTSGLHEQFF.

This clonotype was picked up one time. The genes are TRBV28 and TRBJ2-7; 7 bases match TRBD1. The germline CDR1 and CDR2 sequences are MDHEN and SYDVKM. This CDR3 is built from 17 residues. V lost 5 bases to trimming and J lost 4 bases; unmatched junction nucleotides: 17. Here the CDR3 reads CASSPAYPDRVKYEQYF. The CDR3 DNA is TGTGCCAGCAGTCCCGCTTACCCCGACAGGGTTAAGTACGAGCAGTACTTC.

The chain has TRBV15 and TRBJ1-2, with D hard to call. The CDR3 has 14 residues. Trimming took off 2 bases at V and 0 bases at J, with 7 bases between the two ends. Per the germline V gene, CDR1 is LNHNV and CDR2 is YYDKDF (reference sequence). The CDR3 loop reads CATSRPQANYGYTF. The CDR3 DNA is TGTGCCACCAGCAGACCACAAGCTAACTATGGCTACACCTTC.

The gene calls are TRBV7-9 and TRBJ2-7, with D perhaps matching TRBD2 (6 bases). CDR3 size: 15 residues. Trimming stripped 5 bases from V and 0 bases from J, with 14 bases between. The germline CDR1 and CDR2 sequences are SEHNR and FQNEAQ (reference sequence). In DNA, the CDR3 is TGTGCCAGCAGCGCGCTAGCGCTCCCCTCCTACGAGCAGTACTTC. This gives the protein CASSALALPSYEQYF.

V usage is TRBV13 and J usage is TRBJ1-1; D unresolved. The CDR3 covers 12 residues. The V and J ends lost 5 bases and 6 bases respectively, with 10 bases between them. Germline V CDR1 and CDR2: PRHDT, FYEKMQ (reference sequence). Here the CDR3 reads CASSPVVAEAFF. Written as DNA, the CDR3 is TGTGCCAGCAGCCCCGTAGTGGCTGAAGCTTTCTTT.

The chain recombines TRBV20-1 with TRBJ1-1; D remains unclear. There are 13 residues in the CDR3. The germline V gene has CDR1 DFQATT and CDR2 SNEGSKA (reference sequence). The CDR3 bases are TGCAGCGCCCCGGGGAGCATGAACACTGAAGCTTTCTTT. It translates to CSAPGSMNTEAFF.

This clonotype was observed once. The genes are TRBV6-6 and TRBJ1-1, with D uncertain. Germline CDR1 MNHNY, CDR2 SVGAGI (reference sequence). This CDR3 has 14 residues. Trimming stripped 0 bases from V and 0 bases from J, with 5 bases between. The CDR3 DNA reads TGTGCCAGCAGTTACTCAGCGGTGAACACTGAAGCTTTCTTT. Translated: CASSYSAVNTEAFF.

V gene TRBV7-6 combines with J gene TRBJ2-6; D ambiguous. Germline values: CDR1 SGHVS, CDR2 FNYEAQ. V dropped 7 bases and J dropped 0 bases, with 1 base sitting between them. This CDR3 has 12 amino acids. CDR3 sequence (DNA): TGTGCCAGCACCTCTGGGGCCAACGTCCTGACTTTC. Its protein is CASTSGANVLTF.

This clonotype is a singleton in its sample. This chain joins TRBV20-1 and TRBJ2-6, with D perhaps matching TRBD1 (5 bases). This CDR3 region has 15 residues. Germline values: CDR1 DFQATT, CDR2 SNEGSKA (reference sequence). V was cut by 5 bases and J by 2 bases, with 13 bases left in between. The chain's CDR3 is CSAHRKTTGANVLTF. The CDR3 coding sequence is TGCAGTGCTCACAGGAAAACGACTGGGGCCAACGTCCTGACTTTC.

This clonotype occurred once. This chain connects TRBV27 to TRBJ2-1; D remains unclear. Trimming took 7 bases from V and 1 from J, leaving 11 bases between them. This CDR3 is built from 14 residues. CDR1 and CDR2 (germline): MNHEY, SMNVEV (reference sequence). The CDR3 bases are TGTGCCAGCACCTCGTCTCTTTCCTACAATGAGCAGTTCTTC. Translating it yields CASTSSLSYNEQFF.

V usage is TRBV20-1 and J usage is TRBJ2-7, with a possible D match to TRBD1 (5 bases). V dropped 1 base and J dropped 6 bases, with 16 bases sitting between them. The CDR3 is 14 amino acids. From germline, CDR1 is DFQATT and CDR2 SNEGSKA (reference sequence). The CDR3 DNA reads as TGCAGTGCTAGAGTACGAGAAAGGGGTGGCGAGCAGTACGTC. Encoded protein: CSARVRERGGEQYV.

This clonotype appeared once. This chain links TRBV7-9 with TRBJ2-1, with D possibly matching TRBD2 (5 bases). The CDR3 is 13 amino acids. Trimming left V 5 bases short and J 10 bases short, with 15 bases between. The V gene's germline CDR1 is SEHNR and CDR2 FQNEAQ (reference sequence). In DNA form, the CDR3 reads TGTGCCAGCAGCGGCAGGACTGTCCGCGAGCAGTTCTTC. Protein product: CASSGRTVREQFF. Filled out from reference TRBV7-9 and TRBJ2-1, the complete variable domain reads DTGVSQNPRHKITKRGQNVTFRCDPISEHNRLYWYRQTLGQGPEFLTYFQNEAQLEKSRLLSDRFSAERPKGSFSTLEIQRTEQGDSAMYLCASSGRTVREQFFGPGTRLTVL.